What follows are 10 T cell receptor beta chains derived from one specimen sequenced in a study of beta chain features in type 1 diabetes. Findings and limits, study-wide: When Type 1 diabetes patients were examined, their TCRB CDR3s proved moderately but significantly shorter in all four CD4+ subsets.

The sequenced template was cDNA made from the entire isolated RNA. The repertoire was sequenced with immunoSEQ multiplex PCR; TCRdb's copy has only in-frame clones and lacks some. The top ten hold about 0.6% of the sample, which has about 370,000 clones, 9.5% to 10% seen once. Antigens for these TCRs are unknown. What was sequenced was central memory CD4+ T cells from blood. The receptors were gathered from a man under 40 with type 1 diabetes.

Turning to this clone: This may be a read error: a much more frequent sequence differs by one nucleotide. This chain joins TRBV7-9 and TRBJ2-7; 8 bases align to TRBD1. This CDR3 is 12 amino acids long. With V trimmed by 6 bases and J by 4 bases, 2 bases remained unmatched. The germline CDR1 and CDR2 sequences are SEHNR and FQNEAQ (reference sequence). The CDR3 region is CASSGQGYEQYF. DNA of the CDR3: TGTGCCAGCAGTGGACAGGGTTACGAGCAGTACTTC.

The chain joins TRBV10-3 to TRBJ2-5; D unclear. The CDR3 is 16 amino acids. The germline V and J ends were trimmed by 5 bases and 8 bases, with 24 bases remaining between them. The germline CDR1 and CDR2 sequences are ENHRY and SYGVKD. The CDR3 DNA sequence: TGTGCCATCAGTCTGGACGGACCCGCGCCGACCGTAACCCAGTACTTC. Its translation: CAISLDGPAPTVTQYF.

Comments on this clone: One end of the junction varies from germline; a read error may be responsible. The J gene is TRBJ2-7, the V gene TRBV6-5; 9 nucleotides line up with TRBD1. CDR3 length: 15 amino acids. Looked up from germline, CDR1 is MNHEY and CDR2 is SVGAGI. The CDR3: CAISASGDRVYEQYF. The DNA for the CDR3 is TGTGCCATCAGTGCGTCAGGGGACAGGGTCTACGAGCAGTACTTC.

V gene TRBV6-1 combines with J gene TRBJ2-5; 8 bases fit TRBD2. The germline V gene encodes CDR1 MNHNS and CDR2 SASEGT. V dropped 0 bases and J dropped 5; count of bases not matched to a gene: 5. This CDR3 is 15 amino acids long. CDR3 residues: CASSEARGAGETQYF. CDR3 in DNA: TGTGCCAGCAGTGAAGCGCGGGGGGCAGGGGAGACCCAGTACTTC.

This clone was found a few times. V and J are TRBV6-6 and TRBJ2-7; D may correspond to TRBD1 or TRBD2 (6 bases each). The V gene lost 7 bases and the J gene lost 1 base, with 11 bases spanning the gap. Looked up from germline, CDR1 is MNHNY and CDR2 is SVGAGI (reference sequence). The CDR3 loop spans 13 amino acids. The CDR3 spells CASKSGASYEQYF. Written as DNA, the CDR3 is TGTGCCAGCAAATCGGGGGCGTCCTACGAGCAGTACTTC.

This sequence joins TRBV19 and TRBJ2-1; tentatively, D is TRBD2 (5 bases). The CDR3 is 14 residues long. The germline gives CDR1 LNHDA, CDR2 SQIVND (reference sequence). Trimming stripped 5 bases from V and 1 base from J, with 9 bases between. The DNA for the CDR3 is TGTGCCAGTAGTGAGAGGGCGTCCTACAATGAGCAGTTCTTC. Its translation is CASSERASYNEQFF.

This clone was observed at least ten times. The chain has TRBV19 and TRBJ1-2; 9 nucleotides agree with TRBD1. V lost 6 bases to trimming and J lost 5 bases; unmatched junction nucleotides: 1. CDR3 size: 12 residues. Germline assignment: CDR1 LNHDA and CDR2 SQIVND (reference sequence). The CDR3 reads CASSGQGYGYTF. DNA for the CDR3: TGTGCCAGTAGCGGACAGGGGTATGGCTACACCTTC. Variable domain in full (rest from reference TRBV19 and TRBJ1-2): DGGITQSPKYLFRKEGQNVTLSCEQNLNHDAMYWYRQDPGQGLRLIYYSQIVNDFQKGDIAEGYSVSREKKESFPLTVTSAQKNPTAFYLCASSGQGYGYTFGSGTRLTVV.

This clone was seen only a few times. The chain combines TRBV6-6 with TRBJ2-5; TRBD1 might be the D (6 bases). The ends were cut back, 4 bases at V and 0 bases at J, with 12 bases in the middle. The CDR3 covers 15 residues. Looked up from germline, CDR1 is MNHNY and CDR2 is SVGAGI (reference sequence). The CDR3 DNA follows: TGTGCCAGCAGTTCGCGTGACAGGTACCAAGAGACCCAGTACTTC. Its translation: CASSSRDRYQETQYF.

Only a few counts were recorded for this clone. The chain joins TRBV27 to TRBJ1-1, with TRBD1 identical over 9 bases. Germline loops: CDR1 MNHEY, CDR2 SMNVEV (reference sequence). J lost 1 base, V lost 3 bases, and 18 bases had no gene match. The CDR3 loop spans 20 amino acids. CDR3 residues: CASSFTLRDRVADRNTEAFF. The CDR3 coding sequence is TGTGCCAGCAGTTTCACGCTCAGGGACAGGGTTGCGGATAGGAACACTGAAGCTTTCTTT.

In this sample, this clone turned up many times. The J gene is TRBJ1-2, the V gene TRBV7-3; a possible D gene is TRBD1 (5 bases). Germline CDR1 and CDR2: SGHTA and FQGTGA. Trimming pared 5 bases from V and 7 bases from J, leaving 11 bases between. The CDR3 extends over 12 amino acids. The CDR3 loop is CASSIQGGGYTF. Written as DNA, the CDR3 is TGTGCCAGCAGCATCCAGGGAGGTGGCTACACCTTC.